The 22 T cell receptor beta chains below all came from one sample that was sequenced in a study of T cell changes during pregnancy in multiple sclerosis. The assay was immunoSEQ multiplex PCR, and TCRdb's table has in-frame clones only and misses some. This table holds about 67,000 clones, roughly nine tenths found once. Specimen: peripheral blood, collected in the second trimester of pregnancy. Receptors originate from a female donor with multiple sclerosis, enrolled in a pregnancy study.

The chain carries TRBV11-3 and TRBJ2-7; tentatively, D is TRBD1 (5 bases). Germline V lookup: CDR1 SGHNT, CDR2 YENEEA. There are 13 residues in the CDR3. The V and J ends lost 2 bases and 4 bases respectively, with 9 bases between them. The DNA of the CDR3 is TGTGCCAGCAGCTTAACAGGCGGATACGAGCAGTACTTC. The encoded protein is CASSLTGGYEQYF.

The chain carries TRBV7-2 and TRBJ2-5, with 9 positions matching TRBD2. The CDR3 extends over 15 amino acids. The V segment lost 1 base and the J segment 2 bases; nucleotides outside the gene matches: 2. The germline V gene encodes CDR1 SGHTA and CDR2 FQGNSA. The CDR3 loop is CASSLVSGGQETQYF. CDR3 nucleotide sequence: TGTGCCAGCAGCTTAGTTAGCGGGGGACAAGAGACCCAGTACTTC. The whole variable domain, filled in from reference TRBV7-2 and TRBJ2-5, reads GAGVSQSPSNKVTEKGKDVELRCDPISGHTALYWYRQSLGQGLEFLIYFQGNSAPDKSGLPSDRFSAERTGGSVSTLTIQRTQQEDSAVYLCASSLVSGGQETQYFGPGTRLLVL.

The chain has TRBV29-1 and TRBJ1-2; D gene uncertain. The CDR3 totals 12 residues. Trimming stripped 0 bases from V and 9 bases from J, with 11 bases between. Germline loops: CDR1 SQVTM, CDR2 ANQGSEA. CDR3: CSVEETEGCYTF. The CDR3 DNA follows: TGCAGCGTTGAAGAAACGGAGGGATGCTACACCTTC.

The CDR3 here is CASTSEETQYF. For the CDR3, the DNA is TGCGCCAGCACTAGCGAAGAGACCCAGTACTTC. This sequence joins TRBV5-1 and TRBJ2-5, with a weak D call TRBD2 (6 bases). Germline-derived CDR1 and CDR2 are SGHRS and YFSETQ. V lost 6 bases and J lost 3, with 6 bases in between. The CDR3 consists of 11 residues.

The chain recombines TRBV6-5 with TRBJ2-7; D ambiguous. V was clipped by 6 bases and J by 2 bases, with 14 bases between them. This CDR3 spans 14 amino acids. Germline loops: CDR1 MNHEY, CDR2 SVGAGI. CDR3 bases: TGTGCCAGCAGAGGCCAGCCGGGTACCTACGAGCAGTACTTC. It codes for CASRGQPGTYEQYF.

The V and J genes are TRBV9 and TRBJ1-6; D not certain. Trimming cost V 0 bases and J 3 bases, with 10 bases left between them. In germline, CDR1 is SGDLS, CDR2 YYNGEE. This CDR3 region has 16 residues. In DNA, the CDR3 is TGTGCCAGCAGCGTAGCTGAACAGTTCTATAATTCACCCCTCCACTTT. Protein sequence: CASSVAEQFYNSPLHF.

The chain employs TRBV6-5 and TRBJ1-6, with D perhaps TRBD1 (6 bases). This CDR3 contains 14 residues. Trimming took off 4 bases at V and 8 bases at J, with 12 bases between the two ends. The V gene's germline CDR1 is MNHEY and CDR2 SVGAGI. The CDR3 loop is CASSLTGLDSPLHF. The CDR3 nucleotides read TGTGCCAGCAGTTTAACAGGGCTTGATTCACCCCTCCACTTT.

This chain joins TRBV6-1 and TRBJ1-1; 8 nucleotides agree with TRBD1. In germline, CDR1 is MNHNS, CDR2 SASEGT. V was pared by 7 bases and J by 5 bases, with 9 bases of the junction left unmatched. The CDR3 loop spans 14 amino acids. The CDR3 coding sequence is TGTGCCAGCACTTTAGGGACAGGTTTGACTGAAGCTTTCTTT. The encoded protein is CASTLGTGLTEAFF.

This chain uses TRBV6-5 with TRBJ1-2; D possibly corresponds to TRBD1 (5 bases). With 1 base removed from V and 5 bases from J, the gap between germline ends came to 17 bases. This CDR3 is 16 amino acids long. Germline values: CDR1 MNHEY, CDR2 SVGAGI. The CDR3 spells CASSYFPPTGAYGYTF. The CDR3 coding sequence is TGTGCCAGCAGTTACTTTCCCCCAACAGGAGCTTATGGCTACACCTTC.

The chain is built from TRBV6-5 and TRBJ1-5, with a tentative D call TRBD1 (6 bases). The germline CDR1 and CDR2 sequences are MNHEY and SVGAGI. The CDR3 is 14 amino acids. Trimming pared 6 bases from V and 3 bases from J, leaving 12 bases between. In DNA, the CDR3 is TGTGCCAGCAGCCTTGACAGGATCAATCAGCCCCAGCATTTT. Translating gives CASSLDRINQPQHF.

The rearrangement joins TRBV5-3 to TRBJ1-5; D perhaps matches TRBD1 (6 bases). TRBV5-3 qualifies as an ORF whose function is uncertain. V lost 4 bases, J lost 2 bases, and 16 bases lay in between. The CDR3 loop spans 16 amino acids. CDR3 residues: CARSPLGGSGNQPQHF. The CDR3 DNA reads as TGTGCCAGAAGCCCACTAGGGGGTAGCGGCAATCAGCCCCAGCATTTT.

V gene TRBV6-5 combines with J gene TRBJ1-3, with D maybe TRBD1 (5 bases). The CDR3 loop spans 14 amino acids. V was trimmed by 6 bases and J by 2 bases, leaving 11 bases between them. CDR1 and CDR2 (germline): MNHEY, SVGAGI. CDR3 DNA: TGTGCCAGCAGCTCCCCGGGGGCTGGAAACACCATATATTTT. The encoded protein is CASSSPGAGNTIYF.

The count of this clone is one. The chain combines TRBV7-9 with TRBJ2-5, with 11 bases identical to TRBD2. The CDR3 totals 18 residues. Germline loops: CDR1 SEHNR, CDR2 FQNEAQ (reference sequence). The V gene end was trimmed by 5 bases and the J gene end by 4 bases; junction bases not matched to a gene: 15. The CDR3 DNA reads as TGTGCCAGCAGCGTCACCCCAGGACTAGCGGGCCCCCGAGAGACCCAGTACTTC. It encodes CASSVTPGLAGPRETQYF.

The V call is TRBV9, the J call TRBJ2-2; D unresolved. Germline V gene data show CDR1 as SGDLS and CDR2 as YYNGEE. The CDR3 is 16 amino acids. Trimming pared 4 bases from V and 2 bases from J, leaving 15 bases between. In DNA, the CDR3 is TGTGCCAGCAGCCCAGAGGTAGGCTCCAACACCGGGGAGCTGTTTTTT. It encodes CASSPEVGSNTGELFF.

The CDR3 DNA follows: TGTGCCATCAGTGAGTGGGGACAGGGCCGCAATGAGCAGTTCTTC. Protein sequence: CAISEWGQGRNEQFF. The chain carries TRBV10-3 and TRBJ2-1; TRBD1 matches 9 bases. The CDR3 contains 15 residues. CDR1 is ENHRY and CDR2 is SYGVKD in the germline V gene. V was pared by 1 base and J by 6 bases, with 4 bases of the junction left unmatched.

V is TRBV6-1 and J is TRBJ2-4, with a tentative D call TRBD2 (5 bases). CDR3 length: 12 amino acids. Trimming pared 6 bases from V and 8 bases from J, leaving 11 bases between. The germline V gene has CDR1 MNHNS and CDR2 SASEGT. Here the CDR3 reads CASSRTEDIQYF. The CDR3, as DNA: TGTGCCAGCAGCCGGACGGAGGACATTCAGTACTTC.

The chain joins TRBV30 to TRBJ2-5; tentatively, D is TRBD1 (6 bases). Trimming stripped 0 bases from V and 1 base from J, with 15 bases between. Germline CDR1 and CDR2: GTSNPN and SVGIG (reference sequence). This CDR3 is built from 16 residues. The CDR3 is CAWSVERTAIQETQYF. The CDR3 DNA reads TGTGCCTGGAGTGTGGAGAGGACAGCAATCCAAGAGACCCAGTACTTC.

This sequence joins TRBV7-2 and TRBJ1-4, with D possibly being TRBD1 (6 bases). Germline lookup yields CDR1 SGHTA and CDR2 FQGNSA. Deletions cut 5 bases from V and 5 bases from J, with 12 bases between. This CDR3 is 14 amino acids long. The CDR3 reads CASSQTGGNEKLFF. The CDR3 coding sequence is TGTGCCAGCAGCCAGACAGGCGGGAATGAAAAACTGTTTTTT.

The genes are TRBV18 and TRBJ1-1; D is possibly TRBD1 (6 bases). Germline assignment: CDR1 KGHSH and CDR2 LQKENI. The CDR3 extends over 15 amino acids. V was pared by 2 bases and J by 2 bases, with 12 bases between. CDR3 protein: CASSPVGQRNTEAFF. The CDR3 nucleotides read TGTGCCAGCTCACCAGTAGGACAGCGTAACACTGAAGCTTTCTTT. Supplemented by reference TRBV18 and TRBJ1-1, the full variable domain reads NAGVMQNPRHLVRRRGQEARLRCSPMKGHSHVYWYRQLPEEGLKFMVYLQKENIIDESGMPKERFSAEFPKEGPSILRIQQVVRGDSAAYFCASSPVGQRNTEAFFGQGTRLTVV.

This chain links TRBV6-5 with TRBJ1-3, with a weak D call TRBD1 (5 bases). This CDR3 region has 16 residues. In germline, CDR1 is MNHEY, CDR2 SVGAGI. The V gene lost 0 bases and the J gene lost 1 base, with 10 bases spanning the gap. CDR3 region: CASSYSPAGSGNTIYF. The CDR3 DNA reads TGTGCCAGCAGTTACTCCCCGGCAGGGTCTGGAAACACCATATATTTT.

As DNA, the CDR3 is TGTGCCAGCAGTTACCCCCAGGGTGAAGCTTTCTTT. Encoded protein: CASSYPQGEAFF. The rearrangement uses TRBV6-5 and TRBJ1-1, with D perhaps matching TRBD1 (5 bases). V dropped 2 bases and J dropped 7 bases, with 8 bases sitting between them. CDR3 length: 12 amino acids. CDR1 and CDR2 (germline): MNHEY, SVGAGI.

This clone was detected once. The CDR3 sequence is CASSPQGWTEAFF. CDR3 DNA: TGTGCCAGCAGTCCACAGGGATGGACTGAAGCTTTCTTT. The chain couples TRBV6-5 to TRBJ1-1; TRBD1 might be the D (6 bases). CDR1 is MNHEY, CDR2 SVGAGI, per germline. The CDR3 length is 13 residues. With 5 bases removed from V and 5 bases from J, the gap between germline ends came to 12 bases.